The 31 T cell receptor beta chains reported below all come from one sample, sequenced in a study of blood T cell repertoires in COVID-19. The protocol was immunoSEQ multiplex PCR, while the TCRdb copy is restricted to in-frame clones and leaves out a portion. The table has about 100,000 clones, 85% to 90% seen once. Input material: peripheral blood. The receptors shown here come from a human donor in a cohort sampled during active COVID-19.

The chain is built from TRBV6-1 and TRBJ1-3, with D perhaps TRBD1 (5 bases). Germline V gives CDR1 MNHNS, CDR2 SASEGT. The CDR3 has 14 amino acids. Between the trimmed V and J ends, which lost 1 base and 4 bases, there was a span of 8 bases. This CDR3 reads CASSEGQIGNTIYF. CDR3 nucleotide sequence: TGTGCCAGCAGTGAAGGACAGATAGGAAACACCATATATTTT.

The V call is TRBV4-3, the J call TRBJ1-3; D remains unclear. V gave up 4 bases and J gave up 2 bases, with 12 bases separating them. Germline V gene data show CDR1 as LGHNA and CDR2 as YSLEER. The CDR3 runs 15 residues. The CDR3 region is CASSLAPDPGNTIYF. CDR3 coding DNA: TGCGCCAGCAGCCTAGCTCCGGATCCTGGAAACACCATATATTTT.

V gene TRBV19 combines with J gene TRBJ1-2; 7 bases agree with TRBD1. CDR1 LNHDA and CDR2 SQIVND come from the germline V gene (reference sequence). V dropped 5 bases and J dropped 8; count of bases not matched to a gene: 11. The CDR3 has 14 residues. Here the CDR3 reads CASSGWTGPDGYTF. CDR3 in DNA: TGTGCCAGTAGTGGCTGGACAGGACCCGACGGCTACACCTTC.

The V call is TRBV7-9, the J call TRBJ2-5; the D gene is possibly TRBD1 (5 bases). The germline V and J ends were trimmed by 3 bases and 5 bases, with 19 bases remaining between them. This CDR3 region has 16 residues. Germline CDR1 and CDR2: SEHNR and FQNEAQ (reference sequence). The CDR3 is CASSLGDRRAPETQYF. The CDR3 nucleotides are TGTGCCAGCAGCTTGGGTGACAGAAGGGCACCGGAGACCCAGTACTTC.

This chain connects TRBV19 to TRBJ2-1; possible D gene TRBD2, 5 bases. The germline V gene encodes CDR1 LNHDA and CDR2 SQIVND (reference sequence). V was pared by 3 bases and J by 3 bases, with 12 bases between. This CDR3 has 15 residues. In DNA form, the CDR3 reads TGTGCCAGTAGTATCTCTGAGGGAATCTACAATGAGCAGTTCTTC. Encoded protein: CASSISEGIYNEQFF.

The chain is built from TRBV5-4 and TRBJ2-1, with TRBD2 matching 8 bases. The germline CDR1 and CDR2 sequences are SGHNT and YYREEE (reference sequence). The V segment lost 4 bases and the J segment 6 bases; nucleotides outside the gene matches: 6. The CDR3 loop spans 14 amino acids. This chain's CDR3 is CASSLGAGGNEQFF. CDR3 nucleotide sequence: TGTGCCAGCAGCCTGGGGGCGGGGGGCAATGAGCAGTTCTTC.

This clone showed up just a few times. This chain links TRBV5-4 with TRBJ2-4, with 7 bases matching TRBD1. In germline, CDR1 is SGHNT, CDR2 YYREEE (reference sequence). The CDR3 covers 17 residues. J gave up 0 bases and V 0 bases, and 6 bases lay outside the gene matches. The CDR3, as DNA: TGTGCCAGCAGCTTGGGCCAACAGGGGCTAGCCAAAAACATTCAGTACTTC. Encoded protein: CASSLGQQGLAKNIQYF.

This clone was counted once. The rearrangement links TRBV20-1 to TRBJ1-2; no reliable D call. Germline CDR1 is DFQATT and CDR2 is SNEGSKA (reference sequence). The ends were cut back, 5 bases at V and 6 bases at J, with 10 bases in the middle. The CDR3 runs to 11 residues. The CDR3 here is CSAGPGNGYTF. As DNA, the CDR3 is TGCAGTGCTGGACCGGGGAATGGCTACACCTTC.

The V gene is TRBV7-8, the J gene TRBJ1-4, with 7 positions matching TRBD1. This CDR3 has 14 amino acids. CDR1 is SGHVS and CDR2 is FQNEAQ in the germline V gene. The junction had 4 bases not matched to a gene; V was cut back by 3 bases and J by 6 bases. The CDR3 DNA reads as TGTGCCAGCAGCTTCGTCAGGGGGGATGAAAAACTGTTTTTT. Protein: CASSFVRGDEKLFF. Full variable domain (outside the CDR3, taken from reference TRBV7-8 and TRBJ1-4): GAGVSQSPRYKVAKRGQDVALRCDPISGHVSLFWYQQALGQGPEFLTYFQNEAQLDKSGLPSDRFFAERPEGSVSTLKIQRTQQEDSAVYLCASSFVRGDEKLFFGSGTQLSVL.

The chain carries TRBV7-9 and TRBJ2-1; the match to TRBD2 covers 13 bases. The CDR3 is 16 amino acids. The V gene's germline CDR1 is SEHNR and CDR2 FQNEAQ (reference sequence). With V trimmed by 5 bases and J by 7 bases, 8 bases remained unmatched. Here the CDR3 DNA reads TGTGCCAGCAGCCCCTGGACTAGCGGGAGTTCTAATGAGCAGTTCTTC. It codes for CASSPWTSGSSNEQFF.

A single count supports this clone. The chain carries TRBV12-3 or TRBV12-4 and TRBJ2-3; D unresolved. The CDR3 sequence is 13 residues long. Trimming removed 2 bases from V and 6 bases from J, with 9 bases in between. The DNA for the CDR3 is TGTGCCAGCAGTTTACTTCCGTTGGATACGCAGTATTTT. Translating gives CASSLLPLDTQYF.

The V call is TRBV7-2, the J call TRBJ1-6; 8 nucleotides align to TRBD1. Trimming cost V 2 bases and J 7 bases; bases outside gene matches: 1. This CDR3 is 14 amino acids long. Per germline, CDR1 SGHTA and CDR2 FQGNSA. The DNA of the CDR3 is TGTGCCAGCAGCTTATGGGACAGGAATTCACCCCTCCACTTT. It codes for CASSLWDRNSPLHF. The full variable domain, with the rest looked up from reference TRBV7-2 and TRBJ1-6, is GAGVSQSPSNKVTEKGKDVELRCDPISGHTALYWYRQSLGQGLEFLIYFQGNSAPDKSGLPSDRFSAERTGGSVSTLTIQRTQQEDSAVYLCASSLWDRNSPLHFGNGTRLTVT.

The V call is TRBV2, the J call TRBJ2-3; 12 bases align to TRBD2. Per germline, CDR1 SNHLY and CDR2 FYNNEI. There are 18 residues in the CDR3. V gave up 6 bases and J gave up 4 bases; unmatched junction bases: 14. CDR3 DNA: TGTGCCAGCAGCGATAGCGCCATGACTAGCGGGAGCTCAGATACGCAGTATTTT. Translated: CASSDSAMTSGSSDTQYF.

CDR3 residues: CASSSWESTDTQYF. The CDR3 coding sequence is TGTGCCAGCAGTTCTTGGGAGAGCACAGATACGCAGTATTTT. The chain is built from TRBV6-5 and TRBJ2-3, with TRBD2 as a possible D gene (5 bases). The CDR3 sequence is 14 residues long. The V end was cut by 4 bases, the J end by 0 bases, with 8 bases between. The germline V gene has CDR1 MNHEY and CDR2 SVGAGI.

The V and J genes are TRBV5-6 and TRBJ2-5; TRBD2 might be the D (5 bases). V lost 0 bases and J lost 5, with 17 bases in between. The germline V gene encodes CDR1 SGHDT and CDR2 YYEEEE. This CDR3 contains 16 residues. Here the CDR3 DNA reads TGTGCCAGCAGCTTGGCGGGGTCAGGCGTGGGGGAGACCCAGTACTTC. Translation: CASSLAGSGVGETQYF.

This chain links TRBV5-1 with TRBJ2-7, with a possible D match to TRBD1 (6 bases). The CDR3 totals 14 residues. V lost 3 bases and J lost 0, with 10 bases in between. CDR1 and CDR2 from the germline V gene are SGHRS and YFSETQ. CDR3: CASSSDRRSYEQYF. DNA for the CDR3: TGCGCCAGCAGCTCCGACAGGCGCTCCTACGAGCAGTACTTC.

V gene TRBV6-9 combines with J gene TRBJ2-1; TRBD2 agrees at 8 bases. J gave up 2 bases and V 5 bases, and 11 bases lay outside the gene matches. CDR3 size: 17 residues. CDR1 and CDR2 (germline): MNHGY, SVAAGI. The CDR3 nucleotides are TGTGCCAGCAGTCCCCAGCCTCTGACTAGCGCCTACAATGAGCAGTTCTTC. Translating gives CASSPQPLTSAYNEQFF.

J is TRBJ2-2 and V is TRBV5-8; 9 nucleotides agree with TRBD1. Germline V gene lookup returns CDR1 SGHTS and CDR2 YDEGEE. The CDR3 covers 15 residues. J was trimmed by 1 base and V by 6 bases; bases with no gene match: 4. The CDR3 bases are TGTGCCAGCAACCTGGGACAGGGGAACACCGGGGAGCTGTTTTTT. Protein: CASNLGQGNTGELFF.

The chain joins TRBV7-9 to TRBJ2-3, with D possibly being TRBD1 (5 bases). V lost 1 base, J lost 2 bases, and 10 bases lay in between. Germline V gene sequence: CDR1 SEHNR, CDR2 FQNEAQ (reference sequence). CDR3 length equals 15 residues. CDR3 in amino acids: CASSLENRPTDTQYF. CDR3 nucleotide sequence: TGTGCCAGCAGCTTAGAGAACAGGCCCACAGATACGCAGTATTTT.

This clone has a handful of counts. The chain is built from TRBV7-2 and TRBJ1-6; weak D call: TRBD1 (6 bases). This CDR3 comprises 15 residues. From germline, CDR1 is SGHTA and CDR2 FQGNSA. Trimming removed 1 base from V and 6 bases from J, with 10 bases in between. The CDR3 sequence: CASSLVGQTNSPLHF. The CDR3 region has the DNA TGTGCCAGCAGCTTAGTAGGACAGACTAATTCACCCCTCCACTTT.

The rearrangement links TRBV18 to TRBJ1-2; 9 bases are shared with TRBD1. V dropped 4 bases and J dropped 6; count of bases not matched to a gene: 3. The V gene's germline CDR1 is KGHSH and CDR2 LQKENI. CDR3 size: 13 residues. The CDR3 DNA reads as TGTGCCAGCTCACGGGGACAGGGAGATGGCTACACCTTC. Amino acid sequence: CASSRGQGDGYTF.

The V and J genes are TRBV29-1 and TRBJ2-1; no definite D call. The CDR3 has 14 amino acids. The germline CDR1 and CDR2 sequences are SQVTM and ANQGSEA. The ends were cut back, 1 base at V and 1 base at J, with 8 bases in the middle. The CDR3 loop reads CSVEAVNSYNEQFF. CDR3 DNA sequence: TGCAGCGTTGAAGCCGTAAATTCCTACAATGAGCAGTTCTTC.

This rearrangement joins TRBV6-6 to TRBJ1-1; D unclear. The CDR3 totals 13 residues. V lost 5 bases and J 1 base, leaving 8 bases between the germline ends. Germline V gene data show CDR1 as MNHNY and CDR2 as SVGAGI (reference sequence). The CDR3 spells CASSANRNTEAFF. The CDR3 coding sequence is TGTGCCAGCAGTGCCAACAGGAACACTGAAGCTTTCTTT.

The CDR3 DNA reads TGTGCCAGCAGTGAAAGGGGGAGGGGGAGTGAGCAGTTCTTC. It translates to CASSERGRGSEQFF. The rearrangement joins TRBV6-1 to TRBJ2-1; a weak D match, TRBD2 (7 bases). The CDR3 totals 14 residues. The germline gives CDR1 MNHNS, CDR2 SASEGT. Trimming took off 2 bases at V and 9 bases at J, with 14 bases between the two ends.

The chain links TRBV18 to TRBJ1-2; D is unclear. The V and J ends lost 3 bases and 2 bases respectively, with 16 bases between them. This CDR3 is built from 16 residues. Germline V gene data show CDR1 as KGHSH and CDR2 as LQKENI. CDR3 region: CASSPPGVSENYGYTF. In nucleotides, the CDR3 is TGTGCCAGCTCACCCCCCGGTGTCAGCGAGAACTATGGCTACACCTTC. Full variable domain (missing parts from reference TRBV18 and TRBJ1-2): NAGVMQNPRHLVRRRGQEARLRCSPMKGHSHVYWYRQLPEEGLKFMVYLQKENIIDESGMPKERFSAEFPKEGPSILRIQQVVRGDSAAYFCASSPPGVSENYGYTFGSGTRLTVV.

The chain employs TRBV6-6 and TRBJ2-7, with 10 bases that match TRBD1. Germline V CDR1 and CDR2: MNHNY, SVGAGI (reference sequence). J gave up 4 bases and V 6 bases, and 6 bases lay outside the gene matches. The CDR3 is 14 residues long. This CDR3 reads CASSQGQGFYEQYF. The DNA for the CDR3 is TGTGCCAGCAGCCAGGGACAGGGGTTTTACGAGCAGTACTTC.

V gene TRBV20-1 combines with J gene TRBJ1-6; 9 bases map to TRBD1. V was clipped by 3 bases and J by 10 bases; unmatched bases: 10. The CDR3 totals 15 residues. The V gene's germline CDR1 is DFQATT and CDR2 SNEGSKA (reference sequence). CDR3 sequence: CSASTNWDRESPLHF. The CDR3 coding sequence is TGCAGTGCTAGTACTAATTGGGACAGGGAATCACCCCTCCACTTT.

This clone was picked up a small number of times. The chain's CDR3 is CAWLAEGEQFF. The CDR3 nucleotides read TGTGCGTGGCTAGCAGAGGGTGAGCAGTTCTTC. J is TRBJ2-1 and V is TRBV30; maybe TRBD2 (5 bases). The CDR3 loop spans 11 amino acids. Germline CDR1 GTSNPN, CDR2 SVGIG (reference sequence).

The chain has TRBV9 and TRBJ1-1, with 10 bases that match TRBD1. Germline CDR1 SGDLS, CDR2 YYNGEE. V lost 6 bases to trimming and J lost 1 base; unmatched junction nucleotides: 9. The CDR3 sequence is 16 residues long. The CDR3 sequence: CASIKKRDRGNTEAFF. The CDR3 nucleotides are TGTGCCAGCATTAAAAAAAGGGACAGGGGGAACACTGAAGCTTTCTTT.

The V call is TRBV23-1, the J call TRBJ2-7; tentatively, D is TRBD1 (6 bases). TRBV23-1 is assigned to the ORF class and has an uncertain function. The CDR3 extends over 11 amino acids. The V gene lost 8 bases and the J gene lost 12 bases, with 17 bases spanning the gap. The CDR3 DNA reads TGCGCCAGCCGACCGGATTGGGGGCCGTACTTC. Translating it yields CASRPDWGPYF.

This clone was observed a handful of times. The CDR3 bases are TGTGCCAGCAGCCGACCGGGGGGAAACTATGGCTACACCTTC. Encoded protein: CASSRPGGNYGYTF. The rearrangement uses TRBV3-1 (or the pseudogene TRBV3-2) and TRBJ1-2, with D possibly matching TRBD1 (5 bases). This CDR3 spans 14 amino acids. Germline loops: CDR1 LGHDT, CDR2 YNNKEL (reference sequence). Trimming shortened V by 4 bases and J by 2 bases, and 11 bases separated the two germline ends.